Listed here are 18 T cell receptor beta chains from one sample, sequenced in a study of blood T cell repertoires in COVID-19. Measured with immunoSEQ multiplex PCR; TCRdb has only the in-frame clones, and not every one. The sample shows about 35,000 clones, about 90% of them seen only once. The source material was peripheral blood. The receptors shown here come from a woman in her 70s with active COVID-19.

This clone came up a few times. This chain uses TRBV11-3 with TRBJ2-4; TRBD1 might be the D (5 bases). The germline V gene encodes CDR1 SGHNT and CDR2 YENEEA. This CDR3 has 19 residues. V was shortened by 1 base and J by 0 bases, with 19 bases between the two germline ends. CDR3 residues: CASSLGSVVGPLAKNIQYF. The CDR3 DNA sequence: TGTGCCAGCAGCTTAGGCTCGGTTGTGGGGCCCCTAGCCAAAAACATTCAGTACTTC. The entire variable domain, with the rest obtained from reference TRBV11-3 and TRBJ2-4, is as follows: EAGVVQSPRYKIIEKKQPVAFWCNPISGHNTLYWYLQNLGQGPELLIRYENEEAVDDSQLPKDRFSAERLKGVDSTLKIQPAELGDSAVYLCASSLGSVVGPLAKNIQYFGAGTRLSVL.

The V and J genes are TRBV15 and TRBJ2-1; TRBD2 aligns across 7 bases. CDR3 length equals 15 residues. CDR1 is LNHNV and CDR2 is YYDKDF in the germline V gene (reference sequence). Trimming cost V 0 bases and J 2 bases; bases outside gene matches: 1. The CDR3 is CATSRDGGAYNEQFF. Here the CDR3 DNA reads TGTGCCACCAGCAGAGATGGGGGGGCCTACAATGAGCAGTTCTTC.

The J gene is TRBJ2-3, the V gene TRBV14, with 7 bases matching TRBD2. The trim removed 0 bases at V and 9 bases at J, leaving 6 bases unmatched. The CDR3 totals 14 residues. Germline CDR1 reads SGHDN; CDR2 reads FVKESK. The CDR3 DNA follows: TGTGCCAGCAGCCAAGATACGAGCGGGGTAACGCAGTATTTT. Protein: CASSQDTSGVTQYF.

This chain joins TRBV7-2 and TRBJ2-1; 8 bases line up with TRBD2. The CDR3 has 15 residues. Germline assignment: CDR1 SGHTA and CDR2 FQGNSA. Trimming cost V 1 base and J 6 bases; bases outside gene matches: 5. The CDR3: CASSLVAGRGNEQFF. The CDR3 DNA reads as TGTGCCAGCAGCTTAGTAGCGGGGAGGGGCAATGAGCAGTTCTTC.

The CDR3 DNA sequence: TGTGCCAGCAGCTTAGGATCAGTAGCCGGGGGTCTTGAGACCCAGTACTTC. Translating gives CASSLGSVAGGLETQYF. The rearrangement links TRBV7-6 to TRBJ2-5; D perhaps matches TRBD2 (6 bases). The germline V gene encodes CDR1 SGHVS and CDR2 FNYEAQ. V lost 1 base and J lost 5, with 20 bases in between. The CDR3 length is 17 residues.

V is TRBV12-3 or TRBV12-4 and J is TRBJ1-1; possibly TRBD1 for D (5 bases). The CDR3 consists of 12 residues. V was trimmed by 7 bases and J by 6 bases, leaving 12 bases between them. DNA for the CDR3: TGTGCCAGCAACAGGCGGGAGTCTGAAGCTTTCTTT. Translating gives CASNRRESEAFF.

This clone was found once. The chain carries TRBV7-9 and TRBJ1-6; 8 bases align to TRBD1. This CDR3 region has 16 residues. J was trimmed by 10 bases and V by 5 bases; bases with no gene match: 13. Germline values: CDR1 SEHNR, CDR2 FQNEAQ (reference sequence). The CDR3 nucleotides are TGTGCCAGCAGCCCACTGGGGCAGGGGGCAACGTCACCCCTCCACTTT. Protein product: CASSPLGQGATSPLHF.

There are a few counts of this clone. The rearrangement links TRBV7-3 to TRBJ2-7, with no clear D. V was clipped by 2 bases and J by 5 bases, with 13 bases between them. CDR1 and CDR2 from the germline V gene are SGHTA and FQGTGA. The CDR3 covers 14 residues. CDR3 in amino acids: CASSLGRPSDEQYF. The CDR3, as DNA: TGTGCCAGCAGCTTAGGGCGCCCCTCAGACGAGCAGTACTTC.

V gene TRBV9 combines with J gene TRBJ2-3; TRBD2 matches 10 bases. The J segment lost 4 bases and the V segment lost 5 bases, leaving 7 bases of the junction unmatched. Germline CDR1 SGDLS, CDR2 YYNGEE. The CDR3 contains 15 residues. The CDR3: CASSESGGAADTQYF. The CDR3 DNA follows: TGTGCCAGCAGTGAAAGCGGGGGGGCCGCAGATACGCAGTATTTT. The complete variable domain, with remaining parts taken from reference TRBV9 and TRBJ2-3, reads DSGVTQTPKHLITATGQRVTLRCSPRSGDLSVYWYQQSLDQGLQFLIQYYNGEERAKGNILERFSAQQFPDLHSELNLSSLELGDSALYFCASSESGGAADTQYFGPGTRLTVL.

This sequence joins TRBV23-1 and TRBJ2-3; TRBD2 matches at 8 bases. TRBV23-1 is flagged as an ORF with uncertain function. J was trimmed by 0 bases and V by 0 bases; bases with no gene match: 11. This CDR3 is 19 amino acids long. The CDR3 is CASSQSRSGGRLSTDTQYF. CDR3 bases: TGCGCCAGCAGTCAATCGAGGAGCGGGGGCCGTCTCAGCACAGATACGCAGTATTTT.

The genes are TRBV5-4 and TRBJ2-5; D gene unclear. Trimming removed 0 bases from V and 1 base from J, with 7 bases in between. Germline assignment: CDR1 SGHNT and CDR2 YYREEE (reference sequence). CDR3 size: 14 residues. Written as DNA, the CDR3 is TGTGCCAGCAGCTTGGATAGTACCCAAGAGACCCAGTACTTC. As protein: CASSLDSTQETQYF.

V and J are TRBV7-2 and TRBJ2-2; TRBD1 agrees at 8 bases. CDR3 length: 16 residues. V lost 1 base to trimming and J lost 6 bases; unmatched junction nucleotides: 7. Germline lookup yields CDR1 SGHTA and CDR2 FQGNSA. The CDR3 protein is CASSLGGRGQAGELFF. The CDR3 nucleotides are TGTGCCAGCAGCTTAGGGGGCAGGGGGCAGGCCGGGGAGCTGTTTTTT.

The chain recombines TRBV4-2 with TRBJ1-1; D ambiguous. CDR1 and CDR2 from the germline V gene are LGHNA and YNFKEQ. This CDR3 spans 16 amino acids. Trimming shortened V by 0 bases and J by 3 bases, and 14 bases separated the two germline ends. The CDR3 sequence: CASSQERSGLHTEAFF. Here the CDR3 DNA reads TGTGCCAGCAGCCAAGAACGTTCGGGGTTACACACTGAAGCTTTCTTT.

This sequence joins TRBV10-3 and TRBJ1-2; 9 bases are shared with TRBD1. After removal of 10 bases from V and 3 bases from J, the junction contained 6 bases not matched to a gene. Germline-derived CDR1 and CDR2 are ENHRY and SYGVKD. The CDR3 runs 13 residues. CDR3 sequence (DNA): TGTGCCACGAGGGACAGGGAAGACTATGGCTACACCTTC. Its translation: CATRDREDYGYTF.

This rearrangement joins TRBV3-1 (or the pseudogene TRBV3-2) to TRBJ1-3; D unclear. V was shortened by 2 bases and J by 4 bases, with 6 bases between the two germline ends. The CDR3 has 13 residues. Germline V CDR1 and CDR2: LGHDT, YNNKEL (reference sequence). CDR3 residues: CASSQKSGNTIYF. The CDR3 bases are TGTGCCAGCAGCCAAAAATCGGGAAACACCATATATTTT.

This rearrangement joins TRBV19 to TRBJ2-4; 10 positions agree with TRBD1. This CDR3 spans 17 amino acids. V was pared by 3 bases and J by 1 base, with 6 bases of the junction left unmatched. Germline assignment: CDR1 LNHDA and CDR2 SQIVND (reference sequence). The CDR3 loop reads CASSILRQGAAKNIQYF. DNA for the CDR3: TGTGCCAGTAGTATCTTGAGACAGGGGGCTGCCAAAAACATTCAGTACTTC.

DNA of the CDR3: TGTGCCACCAGCGGCTACGAGCAGTACTTC. It specifies CATSGYEQYF. The V and J genes are TRBV28 and TRBJ2-7, with D possibly matching TRBD2 (5 bases). CDR1 is MDHEN, CDR2 SYDVKM, per germline. CDR3 length: 10 amino acids. V was cut by 10 bases and J by 3 bases, with 7 bases left in between.

The CDR3 DNA reads as TGCGCCAGCAGGGTTGACCTAGCGGGGATCACAGATACGCAGTATTTT. Translated, it gives CASRVDLAGITDTQYF. This chain connects TRBV5-1 to TRBJ2-3; 9 nucleotides align to TRBD2. Germline V gene sequence: CDR1 SGHRS, CDR2 YFSETQ. With 5 bases clipped from V and 2 bases from J, the junction kept 9 bases outside the gene matches. The CDR3 covers 16 residues.